What follows is one T cell receptor beta chain and its context. The antigen remains undetermined. These data belong to a study of regulatory and conventional T cells in RAG deficiency. Study conclusions and caveats: Shorter CDR3s in all patient subsets; >75% Treg-Tconv overlap in Omenn. Treg unique TCR beta sequences were about 110-fold fewer in Omenn syndrome and CID/AS patients than controls. RAG-deficient patients showed markedly lower Shannon entropy and higher Simpson indices than control T-cell subsets.

The CDR3 totals 17 residues. Germline CDR1 is SGDLS and CDR2 is YYNGEE. V was pared by 4 bases and J by 2 bases, with 20 bases between. Generated by immunoSEQ multiplex PCR, the TCRdb table keeps only in-frame clones and is missing some. The sample includes roughly 30,000 clones, around 96% of them seen just once. Genomic DNA came from blood conventional CD4+ T cells gated CD25-low CD127-high. These records were also assigned to another study, of regulatory T cells. That work contributes: The PCR used 52 TRBV and 13 TRBJ primers. Regulatory T cells showed the strongest V-J pair restriction and V/J gene skewing among patient repertoires.

V is TRBV9 and J is TRBJ2-3, with D possibly being TRBD2 (6 bases). The receptor was derived from a human donor in good health. The sample was CD25- CD4+ T cells sorted from blood. The CDR3 DNA reads TGTGCCAGCAGCCATTCATCCGGAACTAGCTCCACAGATACGCAGTATTTT. It yields the protein CASSHSSGTSSTDTQYF.